One and the same sample provided the 10 T cell receptor beta chains below, sequenced in a study of blood T cell repertoires in COVID-19. Profiled with immunoSEQ multiplex PCR; TCRdb holds only in-frame clones, not every one. The table has about 220,000 clones, approximately 80% seen once. Sequencing was done on a sample of peripheral blood. These receptors all come from a woman aged 70-85 years with acute or convalescent COVID-19.

The gene calls are TRBV3-1 (or the pseudogene TRBV3-2) and TRBJ2-7, with TRBD1 identical over 9 bases. Trimming cost V 4 bases and J 1 base; bases outside gene matches: 8. This CDR3 is built from 16 residues. Germline V gives CDR1 LGHDT, CDR2 YNNKEL (reference sequence). CDR3: CASSLVTGGSSYEQYF. The DNA for the CDR3 is TGTGCCAGCAGCCTCGTGACAGGGGGGTCATCCTACGAGCAGTACTTC.

The chain combines TRBV6-2 or TRBV6-3 with TRBJ1-2; 7 bases match TRBD1. This CDR3 spans 12 amino acids. The V segment lost 5 bases and the J segment 6 bases; nucleotides outside the gene matches: 3. Germline lookup yields CDR1 MNHEY and CDR2 SVGEGT. The CDR3 nucleotides read TGTGCCAGCAGTGTACAGGGGAATGGCTACACCTTC. Its translation is CASSVQGNGYTF.

This rearrangement joins TRBV9 to TRBJ1-2; D is ambiguous. The CDR3 has 14 residues. CDR1 is SGDLS, CDR2 YYNGEE, per germline. Deletions cut 0 bases from V and 4 bases from J, with 10 bases between. The CDR3 coding sequence is TGTGCCAGCAGCGTAGACCACAAATCCTATGGCTACACCTTC. Translation gives CASSVDHKSYGYTF.

The rearrangement links TRBV19 to TRBJ1-1, with a weak D call TRBD1 (6 bases). V was cut by 1 base and J by 1 base, with 13 bases left in between. The CDR3 is made up of 16 amino acids. Germline values: CDR1 LNHDA, CDR2 SQIVND (reference sequence). The CDR3 loop reads CASSIVLRTANTEAFF. The CDR3 nucleotides are TGTGCCAGTAGTATAGTCCTTAGGACAGCGAACACTGAAGCTTTCTTT. Variable domain in full (rest from reference TRBV19 and TRBJ1-1): DGGITQSPKYLFRKEGQNVTLSCEQNLNHDAMYWYRQDPGQGLRLIYYSQIVNDFQKGDIAEGYSVSREKKESFPLTVTSAQKNPTAFYLCASSIVLRTANTEAFFGQGTRLTVV.

The chain has TRBV10-1 and TRBJ2-5; no firm D call. V lost 4 bases and J 3 bases, leaving 6 bases between the germline ends. The germline V gene encodes CDR1 WNHNN and CDR2 SYGVQD (reference sequence). The CDR3 has 12 residues. In DNA form, the CDR3 reads TGCGCCAGCAGTGGTTCGGAAGAGACCCAGTACTTC. It yields the protein CASSGSEETQYF.

This rearrangement joins TRBV30 to TRBJ2-3; maybe TRBD2 (6 bases). V lost 0 bases and J lost 4, with 17 bases in between. Looked up from germline, CDR1 is GTSNPN and CDR2 is SVGIG (reference sequence). The CDR3 length is 16 residues. This CDR3 is CAWSVGAGRSADTQYF. As DNA, the CDR3 is TGTGCCTGGAGTGTTGGGGCGGGGCGTTCTGCAGATACGCAGTATTTT. Looking up the rest from reference TRBV30 and TRBJ2-3 gives the full variable domain: SQTIHQWPATLVQPVGSPLSLECTVEGTSNPNLYWYRQAAGRGLQLLFYSVGIGQISSEVPQNLSASRPQDRQFILSSKKLLLSDSGFYLCAWSVGAGRSADTQYFGPGTRLTVL.

J is TRBJ2-1 and V is TRBV5-4; 7 nucleotides agree with TRBD2. With V trimmed by 1 base and J by 9 bases, 4 bases remained unmatched. The CDR3 is made up of 13 amino acids. Germline V CDR1 and CDR2: SGHNT, YYREEE (reference sequence). The CDR3: CASSLSGGFEQFF. CDR3 DNA: TGTGCCAGCAGCTTGTCGGGGGGTTTTGAGCAGTTCTTC. Full variable domain (outside the CDR3, taken from reference TRBV5-4 and TRBJ2-1): ETGVTQSPTHLIKTRGQQVTLRCSSQSGHNTVSWYQQALGQGPQFIFQYYREEENGRGNFPPRFSGLQFPNYSSELNVNALELDDSALYLCASSLSGGFEQFFGPGTRLTVL.

Of note for this clone: The same CDR3 also results from other DNA sequences found in this sample. The rearrangement uses TRBV7-2 and TRBJ2-5; 9 bases agree with TRBD2. V lost 4 bases and J lost 5; bases outside the gene matches: 14. This CDR3 has 17 amino acids. The germline V gene has CDR1 SGHTA and CDR2 FQGNSA. The CDR3 nucleotides read TGTGCCAGCAGCTCCCCTCCCGGACAGCGGGAGGTGGAGACCCAGTACTTC. Its translation is CASSSPPGQREVETQYF.

J is TRBJ1-2 and V is TRBV5-4, with 7 positions matching TRBD1. There are 14 residues in the CDR3. The V segment lost 2 bases and the J segment 10 bases; nucleotides outside the gene matches: 11. Germline V lookup: CDR1 SGHNT, CDR2 YYREEE (reference sequence). CDR3 amino acids: CASSLQGRSSAYTF. The DNA of the CDR3 is TGTGCCAGCAGCTTACAGGGGAGGTCTAGTGCCTACACCTTC.

This rearrangement joins TRBV2 to TRBJ1-6, with TRBD1 identical over 10 bases. CDR1 and CDR2 (germline): SNHLY, FYNNEI. CDR3 length: 16 amino acids. After removal of 6 bases from V and 0 bases from J, the junction contained 2 bases not matched to a gene. The chain's CDR3 is CASRGDRGSYNSPLHF. Here the CDR3 DNA reads TGTGCCAGCAGAGGGGACAGGGGCTCCTATAATTCACCCCTCCACTTT.